This record concerns one TCR beta chain sequence. This clonotype has a handful of counts. Its antigen target is currently unknown. Base qualities are not at hand, and no much larger clone is one base apart. This sample was taken from a study of blood T cells in healthy people across ages (dated by TCRdb to about 2015). At the level of the whole study: Template switching captured roughly one uniquely barcoded TCR beta cDNA molecule per two T cells in model experiments. To track age-related changes in TCR beta repertoire diversity, the study relied on deep sequencing normalized with unique cDNA molecular identifiers. The donors were divided into four age groups: young (average around 16 years), middle-aged (roughly 40), aged (approximately 62) and long-lived (roughly 82). To avoid experimental bias, donors of different ages were randomly spread across the sequencing lanes. The study analyzed two additional independent replicas of 1 million unique cDNA reads from the same blood draw for two donors, one aged 18 to 30 and one aged 80 or older.

The approximately 39 donors, aged about 6 to 95 years, were systemically healthy Caucasian individuals from Russia. Each donor gave approximately 9.3 milliliters of peripheral blood, collected into EDTA-treated Vacutainer tubes. Ficoll-Paque density-gradient centrifugation was used to isolate PBMCs, with at least 6.5 million per sample. Trizol reagent was used to extract total RNA from the PBMCs, yielding at least 5.5 micrograms per sample. The percentages of naive CD45RAhigh/CD27high T cells were determined by flow cytometry on a PBMC aliquot from every donor. Findings and caveats that apply to the study as a whole: Because donor CMV infection status was unknown, age-related changes in expanded clonotypes were potentially confounded. Total diversity estimates from one million sequenced T cells were considered lower bounds and underestimates. Because profiling used bulk unsorted PBMCs, naive and antigen-experienced compartments could not be compared conclusively. The percentage of naive T cells measured by flow cytometry correlated strongly with observed TCR beta diversity. As age increased, observed TCR beta diversity per million T cells dropped in a roughly linear way, and a significant reduction was already evident by age about 40. Compared with the aged group, more naive CD4+ T cells, fewer expanded clones and increased TCR diversity were shown by the long-lived group, suggesting age selection.

The library was made by 5' RACE. TCRdb lists the instrument as Illumina HiSeq 2500. The second PCR ran for about 6 to 12 cycles and used a J-beta primer mix along with a sample-barcoded 5' primer. Each TCR beta cDNA molecule received a unique molecular identifier from a template-switch 5' adaptor carrying 12 random nucleotides. Each sample yielded at least 3 million CDR3-containing paired-end reads. The Mint cDNA synthesis kit, primed by a TRBC-specific oligonucleotide, was used to synthesize first-strand cDNA from all RNA. Following uracil-DNA glycosylase treatment, all cDNA underwent a first 18-cycle PCR with the universal primers M1SS and BC2_uni_R. Per the authors' processing: Normalization of each sample was performed by random selection of 1 million high-quality reads, each carrying a distinct molecular identifier. Reads sharing molecular identifiers were discarded rather than binned into consensus sequences. MiTCR, with a Q25 quality threshold and the strictest error-elimination algorithm, was used for CDR3 identification, clonotype clustering and error correction. A nonparametric unseen species model with Euler transformation was used to estimate lower-bound total TCR beta diversity. TCRdb's own reprocessing of the public reads used fastp at Q25 and MiXCR and kept productive beta chains. All rows with the same CDR3 protein become a single entry with the most common DNA and genes. These V and J calls rely on TCRdb rather than the paper's analysis. In all, the sample holds hundreds of thousands of distinct CDR3 sequences, and roughly 43% of those were seen once. The biggest ten clones account for roughly 30% of the sample.

Germline trimming amounts to 2 bases on V and 3 bases on J, with 6 as the count of junction bases outside the gene matches. Looking up the germline V gene yields CDR1 MNHEY and CDR2 SVGEGT. Reading from cysteine to phenylalanine, the CDR3 counts 16 amino acids. The only DNA kept is the CDR3, 48 bases in frame from the first base. The chain is made from TRBV6-2 or TRBV6-3 and TRBJ2-3; 9 bases in the junction line up with TRBD2. The sequenced sample consisted of blood. This TCR was recovered from a man older than 75 in good health. The CDR3 corresponds to CASSYEAGGWTDTQYF. In nucleotide form, the sequence is TGTGCCAGCAGTTACGAAGCGGGGGGCTGGACAGATACGCAGTATTTT.